One sample yielded the 3 T cell receptor beta chains listed below, sequenced in a study of T cells in Graves' hyperthyroidism and ophthalmopathy. Amplification of TCR beta CDR3 regions used RNA as the template. RT-PCR in the first round (using the HTBI primer set) targeted the TCR CDR3. TCRdb itself ran the multiplex PCR reads through MiXCR, one entry per CDR3 protein. The sample includes more than 450,000 distinct CDR3 sequences, 15% to 20% of them seen just once. Sequencing input: blood. The receptors originated from a man aged 40-49 years with Graves' ophthalmopathy.

This chain connects TRBV5-4 to TRBJ2-7, with 12 positions matching TRBD2. The CDR3 runs to 15 residues. Germline V gene lookup returns CDR1 SGHNT and CDR2 YYREEE (reference sequence). J was trimmed by 6 bases and V by 2 bases; bases with no gene match: 6. The chain's CDR3 is CASSFRGLAGLEQYF. CDR3 sequence (DNA): TGTGCCAGCAGCTTTAGAGGACTAGCGGGGCTCGAGCAGTACTTC.

This clonotype was counted between two and nine times. CDR3 DNA: TGTGCCAGCAGTCCCGGGACTAGCGGGCAAGAGCAGTTCTTC. Its translation: CASSPGTSGQEQFF. V gene TRBV7-3 combines with J gene TRBJ2-1, with 12 bases matching TRBD2. This CDR3 spans 14 amino acids. The germline CDR1 and CDR2 sequences are SGHTA and FQGTGA. Unmatched junction bases numbered 7, after V lost 6 bases and J lost 10 bases. The entire variable domain, with the rest obtained from reference TRBV7-3 and TRBJ2-1, is as follows: GAGVSQTPSNKVTEKGKYVELRCDPISGHTALYWYRQSLGQGPEFLIYFQGTGAADDSGLPNDRFFAVRPEGSVSTLKIQRTERGDSAVYLCASSPGTSGQEQFFGPGTRLTVL.

This chain connects TRBV6-2 or TRBV6-3 to TRBJ2-1, with D tentatively TRBD2 (5 bases). The CDR3 is made up of 11 amino acids. V was shortened by 8 bases and J by 7 bases, with 9 bases between the two germline ends. Per germline, CDR1 MNHEY and CDR2 SVGEGT. CDR3 loop: CASWRGNEQFF. The CDR3 region has the DNA TGTGCCAGCTGGCGCGGGAATGAGCAGTTCTTC.